A single sample gave rise to the 2 T cell receptor beta chains below, sequenced in a study of cytomegalovirus exposure and HLA in healthy donors. PCR involved 60 Vbeta and 13 Jbeta primers. Measured with immunoSEQ multiplex PCR; TCRdb has only the in-frame clones, and not every one. The sample contains about 180,000 clones, about 78% of which appear only once. The sample comprised PBMCs. Receptors were obtained from a man aged 40-55 years in good health and CMV-seronegative.

The chain combines TRBV18 with TRBJ1-1, with D unclear. CDR3 size: 14 residues. Deletions cut 1 base from V and 0 bases from J, with 6 bases between. Per germline, CDR1 KGHSH and CDR2 LQKENI. The CDR3 protein is CASSPQEVNTEAFF. The CDR3 DNA is TGTGCCAGCTCACCACAAGAGGTGAACACTGAAGCTTTCTTT.

The chain is built from TRBV6-6 and TRBJ2-7, with D perhaps matching TRBD2 (5 bases). The CDR3 is made up of 12 amino acids. Looked up from germline, CDR1 is MNHNY and CDR2 is SVGAGI (reference sequence). V lost 4 bases and J 7 bases, leaving 11 bases between the germline ends. The chain's CDR3 is CASSSRGMEQYF. The CDR3 DNA follows: TGTGCCAGCAGTTCCCGGGGTATGGAGCAGTACTTC.